These 9 T cell receptor beta chains came from one sample sequenced in a study of blood T cell repertoires in COVID-19 (dated by TCRdb to the early 2020s). The protocol used for the library was the immunoSEQ multiplex PCR assay. TCRdb carries this immuneACCESS record with in-frame sequences only. Its versions omit some clonotypes, under half of them owing to an unresolved V gene in the studies checked, with the rest unexplained. For this sample the table gives approximately 300,000 clones, of which approximately 85% were detected only once. Clones ranked in the top ten supply 0.87% of the sample. Sequences were obtained from peripheral blood. The receptors come from a human donor with COVID-19, enrolled during active disease. The donor label of this sample is uncertain.

The rearrangement joins TRBV27 to TRBJ2-5; TRBD2 matches 9 bases. Germline loops: CDR1 MNHEY, CDR2 SMNVEV (reference sequence). Trimming cost V 6 bases and J 0 bases; bases outside gene matches: 5. The CDR3 covers 15 residues. Here the CDR3 DNA reads TGTGCCAGCAGGGGGCTAGCGGGGAACCAAGAGACCCAGTACTTC. Protein sequence: CASRGLAGNQETQYF.

This clone occurred once. The CDR3 sequence: CASSLVRGGNEQYF. The CDR3 DNA sequence: TGCGCCAGCAGCTTGGTGAGGGGGGGAAACGAGCAGTACTTC. The chain couples TRBV5-1 to TRBJ2-7, with D perhaps matching TRBD2 (7 bases). CDR1 and CDR2 (germline): SGHRS, YFSETQ. CDR3 size: 14 residues. Trimming pared 0 bases from V and 5 bases from J, leaving 12 bases between.

The genes are TRBV6-4 and TRBJ1-2, with 9 bases aligning to TRBD1. This CDR3 contains 15 residues. Per the germline V gene, CDR1 is MRHNA and CDR2 is SNTAGT. The V segment lost 6 bases and the J segment 6 bases; nucleotides outside the gene matches: 11. CDR3 sequence reads: CASSPDRGNYDGYTF. The CDR3 DNA is TGTGCCAGCAGCCCCGACAGGGGGAATTATGATGGCTACACCTTC.

V usage is TRBV27 and J usage is TRBJ1-5, with 7 bases that match TRBD1. Germline CDR1 reads MNHEY; CDR2 reads SMNVEV (reference sequence). Unmatched junction bases numbered 7, after V lost 5 bases and J lost 0 bases. The CDR3 runs 16 residues. As DNA, the CDR3 is TGTGCCAGCAGTCCGGGGACAGTCCATAGCAATCAGCCCCAGCATTTT. It codes for CASSPGTVHSNQPQHF.

A single count supports this clone. The chain links TRBV5-4 to TRBJ1-5; D ambiguous. Germline CDR1 is SGHNT and CDR2 is YYREEE (reference sequence). The CDR3 spans 14 residues. V dropped 0 bases and J dropped 2 bases, with 6 bases sitting between them. The CDR3 DNA sequence: TGTGCCAGCAGCTTGGGGGCAGGCAATCAGCCCCAGCATTTT. Protein product: CASSLGAGNQPQHF.

The V gene is TRBV7-9, the J gene TRBJ1-2; unclear D gene. The CDR3 is 13 amino acids. Trimming removed 3 bases from V and 3 bases from J, with 8 bases in between. Germline values: CDR1 SEHNR, CDR2 FQNEAQ (reference sequence). The CDR3 region is CASSLSQHYGYTF. Written as DNA, the CDR3 is TGTGCCAGCAGCTTGTCACAGCACTATGGCTACACCTTC.

This clone came up a few times. The rearrangement links TRBV28 to TRBJ1-6; 10 nucleotides line up with TRBD1. Germline values: CDR1 MDHEN, CDR2 SYDVKM. CDR3 length equals 19 residues. Trimming removed 0 bases from V and 0 bases from J; junction bases left unmatched: 5. The CDR3 DNA reads as TGTGCCAGCAGTTTATGGACAGGGGGCCTGAGCTCCTATAATTCACCCCTCCACTTT. The encoded protein is CASSLWTGGLSSYNSPLHF.

This chain connects TRBV19 to TRBJ1-5, with D unresolved. CDR1 and CDR2 from the germline V gene are LNHDA and SQIVND (reference sequence). The CDR3 contains 13 residues. Trimming removed 7 bases from V and 7 bases from J, with 14 bases in between. The CDR3 is CASTGQDGQPQHF. The DNA of the CDR3 is TGTGCCAGTACCGGTCAGGATGGGCAGCCCCAGCATTTT. The variable domain in full, completed from reference TRBV19 and TRBJ1-5, reads DGGITQSPKYLFRKEGQNVTLSCEQNLNHDAMYWYRQDPGQGLRLIYYSQIVNDFQKGDIAEGYSVSREKKESFPLTVTSAQKNPTAFYLCASTGQDGQPQHFGDGTRLSIL.

The J gene is TRBJ1-6, the V gene TRBV27, with D possibly being TRBD1 (5 bases). The CDR3 sequence is 16 residues long. V gave up 5 bases and J gave up 2 bases, with 13 bases separating them. Germline lookup yields CDR1 MNHEY and CDR2 SMNVEV (reference sequence). CDR3 loop: CASSQSGFAYNSPLHF. The DNA of the CDR3 is TGTGCCAGCAGTCAATCAGGGTTCGCCTATAATTCACCCCTCCACTTT.